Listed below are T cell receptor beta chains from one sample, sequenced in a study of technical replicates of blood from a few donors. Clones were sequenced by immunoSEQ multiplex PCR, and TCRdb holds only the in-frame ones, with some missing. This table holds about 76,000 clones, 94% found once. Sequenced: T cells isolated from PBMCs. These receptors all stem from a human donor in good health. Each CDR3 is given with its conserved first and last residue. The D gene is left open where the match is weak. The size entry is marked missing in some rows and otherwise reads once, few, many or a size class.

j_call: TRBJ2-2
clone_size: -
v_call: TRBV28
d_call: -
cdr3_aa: CASSLPGYTGELFF
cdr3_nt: TGTGCCAGCAGTTTACCAGGGTACACCGGGGAGCTGTTTTTT

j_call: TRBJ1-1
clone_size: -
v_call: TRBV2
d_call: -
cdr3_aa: CASKLGVTEAFF
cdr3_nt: TGTGCCAGCAAGTTAGGGGTCACCGAAGCTTTCTTT

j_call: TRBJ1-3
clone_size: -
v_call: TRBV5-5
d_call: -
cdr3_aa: CASSLQGGENTIYF
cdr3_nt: TGTGCCAGCAGCTTGCAGGGAGGTGAAAACACCATATATTTT

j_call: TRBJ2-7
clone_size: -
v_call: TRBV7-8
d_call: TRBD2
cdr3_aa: CASSLVSTREGGAQYF
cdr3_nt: TGTGCCAGCAGCTTAGTTTCCACCCGGGAGGGCGGGGCGCAGTACTTC

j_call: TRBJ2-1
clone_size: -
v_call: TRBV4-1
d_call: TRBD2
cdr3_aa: CASSQDGRTSGFDEQFF
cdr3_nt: TGCGCCAGCAGCCAAGACGGACGGACTAGCGGATTCGATGAGCAGTTCTTC

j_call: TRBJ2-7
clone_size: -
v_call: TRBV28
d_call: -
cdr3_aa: CASSPEDRLWSSYEQYF
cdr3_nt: TGTGCCAGCAGTCCTGAAGACAGGTTATGGTCCTCCTACGAGCAGTACTTC

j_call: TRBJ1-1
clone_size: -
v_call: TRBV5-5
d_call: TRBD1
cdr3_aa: CASSPWTGGAPEAFF
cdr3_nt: TGTGCCAGCAGCCCGTGGACAGGGGGCGCTCCTGAAGCTTTCTTT

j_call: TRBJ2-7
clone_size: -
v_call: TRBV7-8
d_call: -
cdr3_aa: CASGYGYEQYF
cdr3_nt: TGTGCCAGTGGTTACGGCTACGAGCAGTACTTC

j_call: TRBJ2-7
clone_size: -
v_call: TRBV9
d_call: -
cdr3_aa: CASSVAGAVHEQYF
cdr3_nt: TGTGCCAGCAGCGTAGCGGGAGCTGTCCACGAGCAGTACTTC

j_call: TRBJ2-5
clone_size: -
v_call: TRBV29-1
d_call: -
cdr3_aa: CSVEGLGPETQYF
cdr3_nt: TGCAGCGTTGAAGGTTTGGGGCCGGAGACCCAGTACTTC

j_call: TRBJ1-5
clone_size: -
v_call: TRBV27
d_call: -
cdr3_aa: CASSLLSQSNQPQHF
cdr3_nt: TGTGCCAGCAGTTTATTGTCCCAGAGCAATCAGCCCCAGCATTTT

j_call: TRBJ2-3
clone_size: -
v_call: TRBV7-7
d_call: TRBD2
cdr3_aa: CASSLLADRTDTQYF
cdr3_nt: TGTGCTAGCAGCTTGCTAGCGGACCGCACAGATACGCAGTATTTT

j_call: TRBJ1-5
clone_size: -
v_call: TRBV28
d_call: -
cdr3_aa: CASSLARASNQPQHF
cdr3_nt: TGTGCCAGCAGTTTAGCCAGGGCCAGCAATCAGCCCCAGCATTTT

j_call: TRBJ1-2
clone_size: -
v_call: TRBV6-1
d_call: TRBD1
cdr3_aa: CASSDRWTGNGYTF
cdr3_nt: TGTGCCAGCAGTGACCGATGGACAGGGAATGGCTACACCTTC

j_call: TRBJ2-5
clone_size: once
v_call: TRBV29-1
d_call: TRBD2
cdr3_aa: CSAEGTSGRLAQYF
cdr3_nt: TGCAGCGCAGAGGGGACTAGCGGGAGATTGGCCCAGTACTTC

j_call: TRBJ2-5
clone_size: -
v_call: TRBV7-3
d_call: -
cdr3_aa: CASSLTPVAPGETQYF
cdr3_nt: TGTGCCAGCAGCTTAACGCCGGTAGCCCCCGGGGAGACCCAGTACTTC

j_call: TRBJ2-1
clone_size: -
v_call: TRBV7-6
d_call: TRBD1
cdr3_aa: CASSFTGENEQFF
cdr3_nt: TGTGCCAGCAGCTTTACAGGGGAGAATGAGCAGTTCTTC

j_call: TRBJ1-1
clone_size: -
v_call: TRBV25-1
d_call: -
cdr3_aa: CASSQGTTEAFF
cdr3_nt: TGTGCCAGCAGTCAGGGGACCACTGAAGCTTTCTTT

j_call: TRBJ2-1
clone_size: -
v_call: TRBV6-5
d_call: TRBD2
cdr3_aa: CASSYTPSGSYNEQFF
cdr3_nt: TGTGCCAGCAGTTACACTCCCAGCGGGAGCTACAATGAGCAGTTCTTC

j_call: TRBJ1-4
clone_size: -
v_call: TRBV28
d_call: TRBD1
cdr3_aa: CASGQGNEKLFF
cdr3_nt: TGTGCCAGCGGACAGGGAAATGAAAAACTGTTTTTT

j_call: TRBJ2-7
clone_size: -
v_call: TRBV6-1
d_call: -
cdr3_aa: CASSEIVAGIYEQYF
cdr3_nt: TGTGCCAGCAGTGAAATAGTGGCAGGGATCTACGAGCAGTACTTC

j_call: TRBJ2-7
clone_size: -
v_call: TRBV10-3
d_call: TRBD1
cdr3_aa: CAISEPGQGHYEQYF
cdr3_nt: TGTGCCATCAGTGAACCGGGACAGGGTCATTACGAGCAGTACTTC

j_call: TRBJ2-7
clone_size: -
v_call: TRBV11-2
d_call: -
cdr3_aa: CASSLGRRYEQYF
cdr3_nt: TGTGCCAGCAGCTTAGGGAGGAGGTACGAGCAGTACTTC

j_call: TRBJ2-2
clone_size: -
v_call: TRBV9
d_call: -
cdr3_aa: CASSVARRGANTGELFF
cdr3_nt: TGTGCCAGCAGCGTAGCTCGGCGCGGCGCGAACACCGGGGAGCTGTTTTTT

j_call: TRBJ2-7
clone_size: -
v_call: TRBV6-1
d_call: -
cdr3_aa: CASSVGADLIDEQYF
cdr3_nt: TGTGCCAGCAGTGTAGGAGCAGACCTCATAGACGAGCAGTACTTC

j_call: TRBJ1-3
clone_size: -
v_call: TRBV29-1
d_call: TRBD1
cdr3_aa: CSVIRGARNTIYF
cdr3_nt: TGCAGCGTTATCAGGGGGGCGAGAAACACCATATATTTT

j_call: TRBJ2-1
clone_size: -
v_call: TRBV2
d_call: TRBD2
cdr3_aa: CAGEGGLYNEQFF
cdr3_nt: TGTGCCGGGGAGGGTGGGCTCTACAATGAGCAGTTCTTC

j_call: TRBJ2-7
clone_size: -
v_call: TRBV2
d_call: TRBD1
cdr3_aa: CASRTDRDEQYF
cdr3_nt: TGTGCCAGCAGAACGGACAGGGACGAGCAGTACTTC